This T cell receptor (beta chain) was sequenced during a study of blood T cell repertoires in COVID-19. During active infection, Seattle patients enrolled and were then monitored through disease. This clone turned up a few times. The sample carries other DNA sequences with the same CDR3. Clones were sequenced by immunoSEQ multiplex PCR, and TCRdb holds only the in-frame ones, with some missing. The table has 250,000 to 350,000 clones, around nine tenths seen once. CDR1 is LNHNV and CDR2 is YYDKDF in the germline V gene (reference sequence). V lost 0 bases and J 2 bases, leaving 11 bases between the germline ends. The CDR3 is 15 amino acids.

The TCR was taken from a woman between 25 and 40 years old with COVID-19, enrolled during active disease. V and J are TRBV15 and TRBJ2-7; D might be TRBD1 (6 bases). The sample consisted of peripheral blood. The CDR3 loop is CATSRDRGLTYEQYF. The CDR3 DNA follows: TGTGCCACCAGCAGAGACAGGGGTTTGACCTACGAGCAGTACTTC.